One and the same sample provided the 12 T cell receptor beta chains below, sequenced in a study of T-cell memory formation after mild COVID-19. TCRdb called the 5' RACE reads again in MiXCR, with one record for every CDR3 protein. The data show roughly 240,000 distinct CDR3 sequences, about 16% seen once. Sequencing was performed on PBMCs or a T cell subset sorted from them (not recorded which). Receptor source: a young man who had mild COVID-19 (a few samples of this study predate the infection). Cell type and time point are not known.

This chain joins TRBV5-1 and TRBJ1-5, with D unclear. Germline CDR1 SGHRS, CDR2 YFSETQ. CDR3 size: 15 residues. The V end was cut by 0 bases, the J end by 3 bases, with 10 bases between. CDR3 bases: TGCGCCAGCAGCTTGGACAGCCCCCTCAATCAGCCCCAGCATTTT. Protein product: CASSLDSPLNQPQHF.

This chain links TRBV4-2 with TRBJ2-2; TRBD2 might be the D (6 bases). Germline V gene sequence: CDR1 LGHNA, CDR2 YNFKEQ. This CDR3 spans 13 amino acids. Trimming shortened V by 4 bases and J by 7 bases, and 10 bases separated the two germline ends. The CDR3 region is CASSPGVGGELFF. The DNA of the CDR3 is TGTGCCAGCAGCCCGGGGGTGGGCGGGGAGCTGTTTTTT.

This clonotype was counted only a few times. This chain links TRBV12-3 or TRBV12-4 with TRBJ2-7; 11 bases agree with TRBD2. Germline trimming cut 6 bases from V and 7 bases from J; bases unmatched to any gene: 11. CDR3 length: 15 residues. The DNA of the CDR3 is TGTGCCAGCAGCGAGATAGCGGGGGGGCTTCAAGAGCAGTACTTC. It specifies CASSEIAGGLQEQYF.

V and J are TRBV7-9 and TRBJ2-3, with D possibly being TRBD1 (6 bases). This CDR3 has 13 residues. CDR1 and CDR2 from the germline V gene are SEHNR and FQNEAQ (reference sequence). V gave up 7 bases and J gave up 5 bases, with 13 bases separating them. In nucleotides, the CDR3 is TGTGCCAGCATCTTGGGGGCCAGAGATACGCAGTATTTT. Translation: CASILGARDTQYF.

The V and J genes are TRBV18 and TRBJ2-3; tentative D call: TRBD2 (5 bases). The CDR3 consists of 14 residues. Per germline, CDR1 KGHSH and CDR2 LQKENI. Trimming shortened V by 0 bases and J by 4 bases, and 8 bases separated the two germline ends. DNA of the CDR3: TGTGCCAGCTCACCACCTAGCGCTCCAGATACGCAGTATTTT. Protein product: CASSPPSAPDTQYF.

The chain carries TRBV7-2 and TRBJ2-3; D unresolved. The CDR3 length is 13 residues. V lost 3 bases, J lost 4 bases, and 8 bases lay in between. Per germline, CDR1 SGHTA and CDR2 FQGNSA. CDR3 residues: CASSFLDPDTQYF. DNA of the CDR3: TGTGCCAGCAGCTTTCTAGATCCAGATACGCAGTATTTT. The full variable domain, with the rest looked up from reference TRBV7-2 and TRBJ2-3, is GAGVSQSPSNKVTEKGKDVELRCDPISGHTALYWYRQSLGQGLEFLIYFQGNSAPDKSGLPSDRFSAERTGGSVSTLTIQRTQQEDSAVYLCASSFLDPDTQYFGPGTRLTVL.

The table lists this clonotype with many counts. The chain combines TRBV5-1 with TRBJ1-2, with a possible D match to TRBD1 (6 bases). Between the trimmed V and J ends, which lost 0 bases and 8 bases, there was a span of 11 bases. Germline CDR1 reads SGHRS; CDR2 reads YFSETQ. The CDR3 sequence is 13 residues long. The CDR3 spells CASSLDAGGGYTF. The CDR3 DNA reads TGCGCCAGCAGCTTGGACGCCGGGGGCGGCTACACCTTC.

The chain uses TRBV7-6 and TRBJ1-1; D not certain. Trimming removed 5 bases at V and 7 bases at J, with 14 bases between. The CDR3 extends over 13 amino acids. In germline, CDR1 is SGHVS, CDR2 FNYEAQ. The CDR3 DNA sequence: TGTGCCAGCAGCCTGGCTGGACGGAGTGAAGCTTTCTTT. This encodes CASSLAGRSEAFF.

The chain is built from TRBV28 and TRBJ2-7; D unresolved. There are 13 residues in the CDR3. Trimming took off 6 bases at V and 0 bases at J, with 9 bases between the two ends. Germline V gene lookup returns CDR1 MDHEN and CDR2 SYDVKM. The CDR3: CASSKPASYEQYV. The CDR3 DNA sequence: TGTGCCAGCAGCAAACCGGCCTCCTACGAGCAGTACGTC.

V usage is TRBV9 and J usage is TRBJ2-2; D is uncertain. The V and J ends lost 0 bases and 0 bases respectively, with 12 bases between them. Germline loops: CDR1 SGDLS, CDR2 YYNGEE. The CDR3 totals 17 residues. The CDR3 sequence is CASSVGGTAANTGELFF. DNA for the CDR3: TGTGCCAGCAGCGTAGGCGGCACTGCCGCGAACACCGGGGAGCTGTTTTTT.

This clonotype has more than one count but fewer than ten. This chain links TRBV18 with TRBJ2-1; perhaps TRBD1 as D (5 bases). Trimming took 3 bases from V and 7 from J, leaving 16 bases between them. Per the germline V gene, CDR1 is KGHSH and CDR2 is LQKENI. The CDR3 spans 15 residues. The CDR3 is CASSPRTPPGNEQFF. The DNA of the CDR3 is TGTGCCAGCTCACCGCGGACACCTCCCGGGAATGAGCAGTTCTTC.

This clonotype occurred many times. The J gene is TRBJ2-1, the V gene TRBV12-3 or TRBV12-4, with no clear D. CDR3 size: 13 residues. The V gene lost 6 bases and the J gene lost 6 bases, with 12 bases spanning the gap. The CDR3 DNA reads TGTGCCAGCAGCCCCGGGCCTGGCAATGAGCAGTTCTTC. Its translation is CASSPGPGNEQFF.